The rows below give T cell receptor beta chains drawn from one sample of a study of brain T cells in children with intractable seizures. This table comes from immunoSEQ multiplex PCR, and its TCRdb copy is limited to in-frame clones, with some not included. The data show about 80,000 clones, 90% to 95% seen once. The sequenced sample was peripheral blood, obtained at surgery. The origin of the receptors is a girl between 2 and 10 years old with Rasmussen encephalitis and intractable seizures. CDR3s include the opening cysteine and the closing phenylalanine or tryptophan. D genes are given only for firm matches. Only part of the rows carry a size: once, few, many, or a class if the clone is expanded.

CDR3aa,CDR3nt,j_gene,v_gene,d_gene,abundance
CASSYSIWEMNSPLHF,TGTGCCAGCAGTTACTCGATTTGGGAAATGAATTCACCCCTCCACTTT,TRBJ1-6,TRBV6-5,.,.
CASSSDPSSYNEQFF,TGTGCCAGCAGCTCAGACCCGAGCTCCTACAATGAGCAGTTCTTC,TRBJ2-1,TRBV7-3,.,.
CASSAGLAGGGDTQYF,TGTGCCAGCAGCGCGGGACTAGCGGGAGGAGGGGATACGCAGTATTTT,TRBJ2-3,TRBV7-9,TRBD2,.
CASSPGQYSYEQYF,TGTGCCAGCAGCCCGGGACAATACTCCTACGAGCAGTACTTC,TRBJ2-7,TRBV7-2,.,.
CASSFRTGGNYGYTF,TGTGCCAGCAGCTTCCGGACAGGGGGCAACTATGGCTACACCTTC,TRBJ1-2,TRBV7-2,TRBD1,.
CASSYPRGTRPFF,TGTGCCAGCAGTTACCCCCGGGGTACGAGGCCTTTCTTT,TRBJ1-1,TRBV6-5,.,.
CASSETTSGSYNEQFF,TGCGCCAGCAGTGAAACTACCTCGGGCTCCTACAATGAGCAGTTCTTC,TRBJ2-1,TRBV10-2,.,once
CASSLTGLGGNIQYF,TGTGCCAGCAGCTTGACGGGACTGGGGGGAAACATTCAGTACTTC,TRBJ2-4,TRBV5-5,.,.
CASSTGQGAGKLFF,TGTGCCAGCAGTACCGGACAGGGGGCGGGAAAACTGTTTTTT,TRBJ1-4,TRBV6-5,TRBD1,.
CACSVDLWAGKPYEQYF,TGTGCCTGTAGTGTGGATCTCTGGGCAGGGAAACCCTACGAGCAGTACTTC,TRBJ2-7,TRBV19,.,.
CASSKTEPGTPYEQYF,TGTGCCAGCAGCAAAACCGAACCCGGGACACCGTACGAGCAGTACTTC,TRBJ2-7,TRBV21-1,.,once
CASVWTSNTEAFF,TGTGCCAGCGTCTGGACTTCGAACACTGAAGCTTTCTTT,TRBJ1-1,TRBV6-5,.,.
CARAYEQYF,TGTGCCAGAGCCTACGAGCAGTACTTC,TRBJ2-7,TRBV19,.,.
CASSPTRLGTGSSEQYF,TGTGCCAGCTCACCCACACGTCTCGGGACAGGGTCGAGCGAGCAGTACTTC,TRBJ2-7,TRBV18,TRBD1,.
CASREGALTGELFF,TGTGCCAGCAGGGAAGGGGCATTGACCGGGGAGCTGTTTTTT,TRBJ2-2,TRBV2,.,.
CASSPRVPHYEQYF,TGTGCCAGCAGTCCCAGGGTCCCACACTACGAGCAGTACTTC,TRBJ2-7,TRBV27,.,.
CASSFDGTNTEAFF,TGTGCCAGCAGTTTTGACGGAACGAACACTGAAGCTTTCTTT,TRBJ1-1,TRBV2,.,.
CASSGRQGWNEQFF,TGTGCCAGCAGCGGTCGACAGGGGTGGAATGAGCAGTTCTTC,TRBJ2-1,TRBV9,TRBD1,.
CASSPARELTQYF,TGTGCCAGCAGTCCCGCCAGGGAGTTAACCCAGTACTTC,TRBJ2-5,TRBV2,.,.
CASSPPAIDEQYF,TGTGCCAGCAGCCCCCCAGCGATTGACGAGCAGTACTTC,TRBJ2-7,TRBV3-1/TRBV3-2,.,.
CASSPTGGTAFF,TGTGCCAGCAGCCCAACGGGGGGAACAGCTTTCTTT,TRBJ1-1,TRBV5-6,.,.
CASSYQTSGVIYEQYF,TGTGCCAGCAGCTATCAGACTAGCGGGGTGATCTACGAGCAGTACTTC,TRBJ2-7,TRBV7-9,TRBD2,once
CASSPPLRRGTGSPLHF,TGTGCCAGCTCACCACCTCTCCGCAGGGGCACTGGGTCACCCCTCCACTTT,TRBJ1-6,TRBV18,.,.
CASSQRMQEKFTEAFF,TGCGCCAGCAGCCAAAGGATGCAGGAGAAGTTCACTGAAGCTTTCTTT,TRBJ1-1,TRBV4-1,.,.
CATSRAGQGSTDTQYF,TGTGCCACCAGCAGAGCGGGACAGGGTAGCACAGATACGCAGTATTTT,TRBJ2-3,TRBV15,TRBD1,.
CASSLDGLYNSPLHF,TGTGCCAGCAGCTTAGACGGTCTATATAATTCACCCCTCCACTTT,TRBJ1-6,TRBV7-9,.,.
CATSDWGYPKNIQYF,TGTGCCACCAGTGATTGGGGGTATCCCAAAAACATTCAGTACTTC,TRBJ2-4,TRBV24-1,.,.
CAISEPGAPVDTQYF,TGTGCCATCAGTGAGCCGGGTGCCCCGGTCGATACGCAGTATTTT,TRBJ2-3,TRBV10-3,.,.
CASSWDASTGRETQYF,TGTGCCAGCAGCTGGGACGCTTCGACGGGGCGAGAGACCCAGTACTTC,TRBJ2-5,TRBV7-3,.,.
CASSLVPALAGRDSYNEQFF,TGTGCCAGCAGCTTAGTCCCGGCTTTAGCGGGAAGGGACTCCTACAATGAGCAGTTCTTC,TRBJ2-1,TRBV11-3,TRBD2,.
CASSKVVGGEYGYTF,TGTGCCAGCAGCAAGGTCGTAGGGGGTGAGTATGGCTACACCTTC,TRBJ1-2,TRBV21-1,.,once
CASSLKPGQGYYGYTF,TGTGCCAGCAGTTTAAAACCGGGACAGGGGTACTATGGCTACACCTTC,TRBJ1-2,TRBV27,TRBD1,.
CASSPQTRNTEAFF,TGTGCCAGCTCACCACAGACCCGGAACACTGAAGCTTTCTTT,TRBJ1-1,TRBV18,.,.
CASSLTGSQPQHF,TGTGCCAGCAGCCTGACAGGGAGTCAGCCCCAGCATTTT,TRBJ1-5,TRBV3-1/TRBV3-2,TRBD1,.
CASSLAGYNSPLHF,TGTGCCAGCAGCTTGGCCGGGTATAATTCACCCCTCCACTTT,TRBJ1-6,TRBV5-4,.,few
CASSFTSVTTDTQYF,TGTGCCAGCAGCTTTACTTCAGTGACCACAGATACGCAGTATTTT,TRBJ2-3,TRBV5-5,.,.